This T cell receptor (beta chain) was recovered during a study of beta chain features in type 1 diabetes. Whole-study context: Over all samples combined, 90 million to 140 million sorted cells were examined.

As every portion of the isolated RNA was reverse transcribed, the sequencing read expressed TCRB transcripts. For naive, central memory and regulatory T cell samples, reads averaged roughly 3.7 million. Repertoires were generated with immunoSEQ multiplex PCR, while TCRdb's copy carries only in-frame clones and drops some. The sample gives around 300,000 clones, around 7.8% of which show up once; approximately 0.99% is in the top ten. Worth noting for this clone: Within the sample, other DNA sequences also encode this same CDR3.

The clonotype comes from a young woman in good health. Sequences were obtained from central memory CD4+ T cells from blood.

In DNA form, the CDR3 reads TGTGCCTGGAGTGTACAGGGTAATCAGCCCCAGCATTTT. It translates to CAWSVQGNQPQHF. V gene TRBV30 combines with J gene TRBJ1-5; a possible D gene is TRBD1 (6 bases). Between the trimmed V and J ends, which lost 0 bases and 4 bases, there was a span of 7 bases. This CDR3 has 13 residues. Germline lookup yields CDR1 GTSNPN and CDR2 SVGIG (reference sequence). Based on the CDR3 plus reference TRBV30 and TRBJ1-5, the full variable domain is SQTIHQWPATLVQPVGSPLSLECTVEGTSNPNLYWYRQAAGRGLQLLFYSVGIGQISSEVPQNLSASRPQDRQFILSSKKLLLSDSGFYLCAWSVQGNQPQHFGDGTRLSIL.